This entry is about one T cell receptor (beta chain). The antigen is not known. Sequenced by immunoSEQ multiplex PCR; TCRdb stores in-frame clones only, minus some. The data contain tens of thousands of clones, 90% to 95% of them singletons. The V and J ends lost 5 bases and 10 bases respectively, with 17 bases between them. The CDR3 has 13 amino acids. Germline CDR1 reads SEHNR; CDR2 reads FQNEAQ (reference sequence). This sample was included in a study of OX40 agonist ivuxolimab in advanced cancers. Across the study: Cohort: approximately 79% men, mean age around 61, aged about 20 to 80.

Study results and caveats: Within 6 weeks, CD4+ and CD8+ blood T cells expanded clonally at 0.1 to 3.0 mg/kg.

The chain joins TRBV7-9 to TRBJ2-5; perhaps TRBD2 as D (5 bases). This clonotype was obtained from an adult with an advanced solid tumor such as melanoma, head and neck, liver or kidney cancer. This specimen consisted of CD4+ or CD8+ T cells sorted from blood, obtained in a trial of the OX40 agonist ivuxolimab. The CDR3 region has the DNA TGTGCCAGCAGCCCGGCCGTATTCGGGGACCAGTACTTC. Translation gives CASSPAVFGDQYF.